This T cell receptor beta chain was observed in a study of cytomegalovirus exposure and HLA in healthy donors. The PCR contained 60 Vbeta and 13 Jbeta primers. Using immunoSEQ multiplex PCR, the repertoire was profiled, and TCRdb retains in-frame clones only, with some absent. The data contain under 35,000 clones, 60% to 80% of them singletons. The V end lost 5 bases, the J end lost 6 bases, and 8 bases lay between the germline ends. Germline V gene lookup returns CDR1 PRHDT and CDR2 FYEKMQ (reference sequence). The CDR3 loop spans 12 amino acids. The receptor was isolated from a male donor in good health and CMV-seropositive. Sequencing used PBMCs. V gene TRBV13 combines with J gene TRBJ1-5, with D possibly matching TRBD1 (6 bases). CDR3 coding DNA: TGTGCCAGCAGCGTACAGGGTCAGCCCCAGCATTTT. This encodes CASSVQGQPQHF.